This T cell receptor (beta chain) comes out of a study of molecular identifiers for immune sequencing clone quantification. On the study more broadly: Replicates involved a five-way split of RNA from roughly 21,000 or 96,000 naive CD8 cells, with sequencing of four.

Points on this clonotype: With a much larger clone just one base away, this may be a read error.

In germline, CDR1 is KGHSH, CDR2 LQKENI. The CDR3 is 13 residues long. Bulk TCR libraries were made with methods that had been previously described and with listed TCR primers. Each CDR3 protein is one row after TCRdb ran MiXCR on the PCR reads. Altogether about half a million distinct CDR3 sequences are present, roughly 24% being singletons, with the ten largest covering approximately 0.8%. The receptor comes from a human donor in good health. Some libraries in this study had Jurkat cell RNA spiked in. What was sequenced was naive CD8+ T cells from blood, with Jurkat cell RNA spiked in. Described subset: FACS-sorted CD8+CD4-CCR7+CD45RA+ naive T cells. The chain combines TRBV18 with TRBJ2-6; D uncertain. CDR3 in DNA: TGTACCAGCTCACCCGCTGGGGCCAACGTCCTGACTTTC. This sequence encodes CTSSPAGANVLTF.